This T cell receptor (beta chain) was retrieved from a study of blood T cell repertoires in COVID-19. Study information: From the United States, Italy and Spain came samples of acute and convalescent COVID-19. T cells, B-cell-depleted T cells, or PBMCs provided the cDNA or gDNA that served as material.

V was pared by 1 base and J by 10 bases, with 11 bases between. Germline CDR1 SGHTA, CDR2 FQGNSA. The CDR3 spans 13 residues. Repertoires were generated with immunoSEQ multiplex PCR, while TCRdb's copy carries only in-frame clones and drops some. The table shows around 100,000 clones, with 84% occurring only once. This sequence originates from a man between 70 and 80 years old with active or convalescent COVID-19. V gene TRBV7-2 combines with J gene TRBJ1-5; unclear D gene. The sample comprised peripheral blood. CDR3 region: CASSLERAKPQHF. DNA for the CDR3: TGTGCCAGCAGCTTAGAGAGGGCCAAACCCCAGCATTTT.